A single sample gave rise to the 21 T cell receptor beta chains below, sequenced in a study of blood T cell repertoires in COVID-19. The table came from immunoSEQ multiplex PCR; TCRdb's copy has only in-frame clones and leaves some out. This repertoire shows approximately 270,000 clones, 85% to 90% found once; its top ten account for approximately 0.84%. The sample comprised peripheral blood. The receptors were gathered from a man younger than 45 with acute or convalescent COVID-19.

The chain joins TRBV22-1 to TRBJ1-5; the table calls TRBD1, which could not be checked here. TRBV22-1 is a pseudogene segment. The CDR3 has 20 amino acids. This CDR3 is CPGSAYRRQGTPDSNQPQHF. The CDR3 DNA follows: TGTCCTGGGAGCGCCTACCGGAGACAGGGGACCCCCGATAGCAATCAGCCCCAGCATTTT.

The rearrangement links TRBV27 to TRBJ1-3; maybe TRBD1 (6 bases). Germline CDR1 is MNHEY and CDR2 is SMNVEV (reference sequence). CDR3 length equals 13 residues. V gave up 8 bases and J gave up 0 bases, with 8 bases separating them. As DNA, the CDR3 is TGTGCCAGCGGGACACGCTCTGGAAACACCATATATTTT. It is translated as CASGTRSGNTIYF.

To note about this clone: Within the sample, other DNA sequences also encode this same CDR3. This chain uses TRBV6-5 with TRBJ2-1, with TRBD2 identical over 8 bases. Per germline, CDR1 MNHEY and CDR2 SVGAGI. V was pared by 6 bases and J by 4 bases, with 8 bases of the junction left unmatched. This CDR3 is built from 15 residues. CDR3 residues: CASSSREGRYNEQFF. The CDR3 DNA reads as TGTGCCAGCAGCTCTCGGGAGGGGCGGTACAATGAGCAGTTCTTC.

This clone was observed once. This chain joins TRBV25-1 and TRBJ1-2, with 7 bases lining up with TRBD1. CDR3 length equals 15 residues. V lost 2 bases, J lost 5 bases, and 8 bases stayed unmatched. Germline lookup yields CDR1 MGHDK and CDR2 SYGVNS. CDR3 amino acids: CASSETGTAAYGYTF. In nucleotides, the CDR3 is TGTGCCAGCAGTGAAACCGGGACAGCCGCTTATGGCTACACCTTC.

The CDR3 nucleotides are TGTGCCAGCAGTGAAGTTCTATCGAACACTGAAGCTTTCTTT. Encoded protein: CASSEVLSNTEAFF. V usage is TRBV6-1 and J usage is TRBJ1-1, with D uncertain. CDR1 is MNHNS and CDR2 is SASEGT in the germline V gene. The germline V and J ends were trimmed by 1 base and 1 base, with 7 bases remaining between them. The CDR3 has 14 amino acids.

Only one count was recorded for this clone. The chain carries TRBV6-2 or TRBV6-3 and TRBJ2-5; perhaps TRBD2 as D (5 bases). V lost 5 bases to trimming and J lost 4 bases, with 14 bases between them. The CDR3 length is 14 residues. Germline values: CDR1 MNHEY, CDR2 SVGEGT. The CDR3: CASSPRRAVETQYF. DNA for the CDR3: TGTGCCAGCAGTCCCCGCCGAGCGGTAGAGACCCAGTACTTC.

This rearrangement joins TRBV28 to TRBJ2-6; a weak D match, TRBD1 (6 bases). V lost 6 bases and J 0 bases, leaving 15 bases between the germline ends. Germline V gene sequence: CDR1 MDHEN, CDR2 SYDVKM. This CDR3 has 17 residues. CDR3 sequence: CASSPTGYLSGANVLTF. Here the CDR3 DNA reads TGTGCCAGCAGCCCCACAGGGTATCTCTCTGGGGCCAACGTCCTGACTTTC.

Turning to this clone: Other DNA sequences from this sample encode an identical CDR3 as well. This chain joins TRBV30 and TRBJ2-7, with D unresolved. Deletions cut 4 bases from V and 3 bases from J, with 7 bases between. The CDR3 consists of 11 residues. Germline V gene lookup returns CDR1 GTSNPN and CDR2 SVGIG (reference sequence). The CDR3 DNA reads TGTGCCTGGACCCGAGGCTACGAGCAGTACTTC. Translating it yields CAWTRGYEQYF.

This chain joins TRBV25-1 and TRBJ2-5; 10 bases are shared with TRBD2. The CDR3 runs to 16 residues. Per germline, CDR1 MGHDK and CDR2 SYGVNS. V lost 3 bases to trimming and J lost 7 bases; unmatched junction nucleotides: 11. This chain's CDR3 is CASSDKQAGGRGTQYF. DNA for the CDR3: TGTGCCAGCAGTGATAAGCAAGCGGGGGGGCGAGGGACCCAGTACTTC.

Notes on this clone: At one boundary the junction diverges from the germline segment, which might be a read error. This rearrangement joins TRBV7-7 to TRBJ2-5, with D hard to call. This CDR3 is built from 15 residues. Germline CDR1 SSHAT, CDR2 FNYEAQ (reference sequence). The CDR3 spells CASSLSFGSGETQYF. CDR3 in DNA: TGTGCTAGCAGCTTAAGCTTTGGGTCGGGAGAGACCCAGTACTTC.

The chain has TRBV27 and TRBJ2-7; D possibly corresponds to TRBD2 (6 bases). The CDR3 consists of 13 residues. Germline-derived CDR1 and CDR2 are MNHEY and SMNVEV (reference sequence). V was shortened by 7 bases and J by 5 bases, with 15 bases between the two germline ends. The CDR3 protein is CASTRGRTNEQYF. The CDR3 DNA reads TGTGCCAGCACTCGAGGACGGACTAACGAGCAGTACTTC.

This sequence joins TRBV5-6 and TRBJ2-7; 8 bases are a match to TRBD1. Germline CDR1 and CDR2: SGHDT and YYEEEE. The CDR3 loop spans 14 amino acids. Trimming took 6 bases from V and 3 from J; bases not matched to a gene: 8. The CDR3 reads CASNVYRGIYEQYF. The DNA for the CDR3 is TGTGCCAGCAACGTTTACAGGGGGATCTACGAGCAGTACTTC.

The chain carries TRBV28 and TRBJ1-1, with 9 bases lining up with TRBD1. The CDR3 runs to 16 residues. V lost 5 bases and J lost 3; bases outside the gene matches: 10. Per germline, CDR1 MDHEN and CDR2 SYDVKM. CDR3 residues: CASSPNPGQGDTEAFF. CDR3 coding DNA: TGTGCCAGCAGTCCTAATCCGGGACAGGGAGACACTGAAGCTTTCTTT.

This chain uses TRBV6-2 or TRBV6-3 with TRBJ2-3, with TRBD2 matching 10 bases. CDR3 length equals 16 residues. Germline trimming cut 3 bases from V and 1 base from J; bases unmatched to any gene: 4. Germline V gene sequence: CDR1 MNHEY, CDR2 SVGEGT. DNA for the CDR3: TGTGCCAGCAGTTATCCACTAGCGGGGCGCACAGATACGCAGTATTTT. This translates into CASSYPLAGRTDTQYF.

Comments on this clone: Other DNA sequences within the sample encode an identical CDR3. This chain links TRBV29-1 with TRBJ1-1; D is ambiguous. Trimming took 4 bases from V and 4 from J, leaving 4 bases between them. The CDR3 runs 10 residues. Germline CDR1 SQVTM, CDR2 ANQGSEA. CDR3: CSVVRTEAFF. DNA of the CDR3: TGCAGCGTTGTCCGCACTGAAGCTTTCTTT.

This chain's CDR3 is CSVDRTGQYF. DNA for the CDR3: TGCAGCGTTGATCGGACAGGGCAGTATTTT. This chain connects TRBV29-1 to TRBJ2-3; 7 bases map to TRBD1. The CDR3 sequence is 10 residues long. The germline V gene has CDR1 SQVTM and CDR2 ANQGSEA. Trimming at V came to 3 bases and at J to 11 bases, leaving 2 bases not matched to a gene.

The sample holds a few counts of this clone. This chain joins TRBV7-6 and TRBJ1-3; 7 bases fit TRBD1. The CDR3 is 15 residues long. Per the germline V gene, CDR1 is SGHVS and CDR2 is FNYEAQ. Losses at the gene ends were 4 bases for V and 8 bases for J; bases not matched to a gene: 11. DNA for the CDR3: TGTGCCAGCAGCTCACTCCCCCGACAGGGTCACACCATATATTTT. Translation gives CASSSLPRQGHTIYF. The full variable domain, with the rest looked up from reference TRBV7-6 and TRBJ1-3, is GAGVSQSPRYKVTKRGQDVALRCDPISGHVSLYWYRQALGQGPEFLTYFNYEAQQDKSGLPNDRFSAERPEGSISTLTIQRTEQRDSAMYRCASSSLPRQGHTIYFGEGSWLTVV.

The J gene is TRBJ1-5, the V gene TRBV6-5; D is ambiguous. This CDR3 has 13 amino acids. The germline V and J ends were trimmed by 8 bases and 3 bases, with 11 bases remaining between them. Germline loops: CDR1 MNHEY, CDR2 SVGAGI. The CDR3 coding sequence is TGTGCCAGCCGGCGGAGGGACAATCAGCCCCAGCATTTT. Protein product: CASRRRDNQPQHF.

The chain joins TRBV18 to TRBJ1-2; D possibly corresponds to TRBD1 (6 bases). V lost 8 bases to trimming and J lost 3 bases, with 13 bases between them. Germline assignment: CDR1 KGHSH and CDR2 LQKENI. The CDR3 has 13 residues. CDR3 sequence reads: CASAIQGDYGYTF. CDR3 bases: TGTGCCAGCGCAATACAGGGTGACTATGGCTACACCTTC.

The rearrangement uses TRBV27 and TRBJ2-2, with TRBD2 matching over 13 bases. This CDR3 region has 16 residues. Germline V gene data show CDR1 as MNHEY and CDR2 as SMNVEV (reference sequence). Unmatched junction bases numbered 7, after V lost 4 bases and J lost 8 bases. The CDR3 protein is CASSSRGLAGVGELFF. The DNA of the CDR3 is TGTGCCAGCAGTTCACGCGGACTAGCGGGAGTGGGGGAGCTGTTTTTT.

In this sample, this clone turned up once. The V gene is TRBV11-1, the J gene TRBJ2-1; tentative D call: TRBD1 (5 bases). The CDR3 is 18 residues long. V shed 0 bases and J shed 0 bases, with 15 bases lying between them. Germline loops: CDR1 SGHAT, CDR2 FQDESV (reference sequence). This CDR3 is CASSLAPLDSASYNEQFF. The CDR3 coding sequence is TGTGCCAGCAGCTTAGCTCCCCTCGACAGTGCCTCCTACAATGAGCAGTTCTTC.